This passage covers 16 T cell receptor beta chains from one sample sequenced in a study of blood T cell repertoires in COVID-19 (dated by TCRdb to between 2020 and 2021). Library preparation was by the immunoSEQ multiplex PCR assay. TCRdb holds this immuneACCESS table with in-frame rearrangements only. Some clones are missing; in checked studies, unresolved V genes explain under half, and the rest has no known cause. The sample table contains fewer than 500,000 clones; only one count was recorded for approximately 90% of them. Roughly 1.4% of the sample is in the top ten clones. Material: peripheral blood. The receptors were sampled from a woman aged 25 to 45 with active or convalescent COVID-19.

The rearrangement uses TRBV18 and TRBJ1-5; no definite D call. The germline V gene has CDR1 KGHSH and CDR2 LQKENI. There are 13 residues in the CDR3. V dropped 6 bases and J dropped 6 bases, with 12 bases sitting between them. Written as DNA, the CDR3 is TGTGCCAGCTCGCCAGGTTCGGTTCAGCCCCAGCATTTT. Protein: CASSPGSVQPQHF. Looking up the rest from reference TRBV18 and TRBJ1-5 gives the full variable domain: NAGVMQNPRHLVRRRGQEARLRCSPMKGHSHVYWYRQLPEEGLKFMVYLQKENIIDESGMPKERFSAEFPKEGPSILRIQQVVRGDSAAYFCASSPGSVQPQHFGDGTRLSIL.

The chain couples TRBV2 to TRBJ1-2; 7 bases are a match to TRBD1. The CDR3 runs to 15 residues. Germline V CDR1 and CDR2: SNHLY, FYNNEI. Losses at the gene ends were 6 bases for V and 4 bases for J; bases not matched to a gene: 11. Here the CDR3 reads CASRDTGALAYGYTF. CDR3 DNA sequence: TGTGCCAGCAGAGATACAGGGGCATTAGCCTATGGCTACACCTTC.

The chain joins TRBV19 to TRBJ2-1; 12 bases agree with TRBD2. V lost 5 bases, J lost 6 bases, and 2 bases stayed unmatched. Germline CDR1 and CDR2: LNHDA and SQIVND (reference sequence). This CDR3 is built from 14 residues. The CDR3 here is CASSLAGGVNEQFF. The CDR3 DNA reads as TGTGCCAGTAGTCTAGCGGGGGGGGTCAATGAGCAGTTCTTC.

This sequence joins TRBV5-4 and TRBJ2-5, with TRBD2 identical over 10 bases. V was clipped by 6 bases and J by 4 bases; unmatched bases: 6. The germline CDR1 and CDR2 sequences are SGHNT and YYREEE (reference sequence). This CDR3 has 14 residues. The CDR3 protein is CASNIAGGRETQYF. The CDR3 DNA is TGTGCCAGCAACATAGCGGGAGGACGAGAGACCCAGTACTTC.

The chain recombines TRBV6-1 with TRBJ2-3; 7 bases line up with TRBD2. In germline, CDR1 is MNHNS, CDR2 SASEGT. CDR3 length: 17 residues. The V segment lost 3 bases and the J segment 2 bases; nucleotides outside the gene matches: 11. The CDR3 here is CASSEQAGLGPTDTQYF. Here the CDR3 DNA reads TGTGCCAGCAGTGAGCAAGCGGGGCTAGGACCCACAGATACGCAGTATTTT.

The chain carries TRBV5-4 and TRBJ1-2; D is uncertain. Germline values: CDR1 SGHNT, CDR2 YYREEE (reference sequence). The CDR3 loop spans 14 amino acids. V dropped 0 bases and J dropped 4 bases, with 10 bases sitting between them. Written as DNA, the CDR3 is TGTGCCAGCAGCTTGGCCATGGCCCCCTATGGCTACACCTTC. Translation gives CASSLAMAPYGYTF.

V and J are TRBV5-1 and TRBJ2-3; 12 bases are a match to TRBD2. CDR3 length: 18 residues. J was trimmed by 4 bases and V by 0 bases; bases with no gene match: 9. Germline V CDR1 and CDR2: SGHRS, YFSETQ. The CDR3: CASSLGITSGRLADTQYF. The DNA of the CDR3 is TGCGCCAGCAGCTTGGGTATCACTAGCGGGAGGCTGGCAGATACGCAGTATTTT. Looking up the rest from reference TRBV5-1 and TRBJ2-3 gives the full variable domain: KAGVTQTPRYLIKTRGQQVTLSCSPISGHRSVSWYQQTPGQGLQFLFEYFSETQRNKGNFPGRFSGRQFSNSRSEMNVSTLELGDSALYLCASSLGITSGRLADTQYFGPGTRLTVL.

This sequence joins TRBV3-1 (or the pseudogene TRBV3-2) and TRBJ1-1; TRBD1 matches 12 bases. Losses at the gene ends were 5 bases for V and 1 base for J; bases not matched to a gene: 5. Per germline, CDR1 LGHDT and CDR2 YNNKEL (reference sequence). The CDR3 is 16 residues long. In DNA form, the CDR3 reads TGTGCCAGCAGCTATGGGACAGGGGGCTCGAACACTGAAGCTTTCTTT. Translated: CASSYGTGGSNTEAFF.

The V call is TRBV5-4, the J call TRBJ2-5; 7 bases are shared with TRBD2. Germline lookup yields CDR1 SGHNT and CDR2 YYREEE (reference sequence). The V and J ends lost 4 bases and 1 base, in that order; junction bases with no gene match: 4. This CDR3 has 14 residues. This chain's CDR3 is CASSTGGSQETQYF. The CDR3 coding sequence is TGTGCCAGCAGCACGGGGGGTTCCCAAGAGACCCAGTACTTC. Complete variable domain (other parts from reference TRBV5-4 and TRBJ2-5): ETGVTQSPTHLIKTRGQQVTLRCSSQSGHNTVSWYQQALGQGPQFIFQYYREEENGRGNFPPRFSGLQFPNYSSELNVNALELDDSALYLCASSTGGSQETQYFGPGTRLLVL.

This clone was seen once. Germline and junction disagree at one end, which may indicate a read error. The chain links TRBV11-2 to TRBJ1-2, with unresolved D. CDR3 size: 11 residues. Germline V gene lookup returns CDR1 SGHAT and CDR2 FQNNGV. The CDR3: CASSLRERLFF. For the CDR3, the DNA is TGTGCCAGCAGCTTAAGGGAGAGGCTCTTCTTC.

V and J are TRBV27 and TRBJ2-3, with 14 bases matching TRBD2. Germline lookup yields CDR1 MNHEY and CDR2 SMNVEV (reference sequence). Losses at the gene ends were 7 bases for V and 2 bases for J; bases not matched to a gene: 5. The length of the CDR3 is 16 residues. The CDR3 sequence is CASTLTSGRATDTQYF. For the CDR3, the DNA is TGTGCCAGCACCCTGACTAGCGGGAGGGCCACAGATACGCAGTATTTT.

This chain joins TRBV5-1 and TRBJ2-5; 8 bases fit TRBD1. This CDR3 is built from 14 residues. Trimming removed 1 base from V and 5 bases from J; junction bases left unmatched: 4. CDR1 is SGHRS and CDR2 is YFSETQ in the germline V gene. The CDR3 loop is CASSLRTGQETQYF. CDR3 coding DNA: TGCGCCAGCAGCTTGAGGACAGGGCAGGAGACCCAGTACTTC.

V is TRBV11-2 and J is TRBJ1-1, with D possibly matching TRBD1 (6 bases). V was shortened by 6 bases and J by 6 bases, with 14 bases between the two germline ends. The CDR3 spans 13 residues. The germline V gene has CDR1 SGHAT and CDR2 FQNNGV. DNA of the CDR3: TGTGCCAGCAGGGATACAGGGTTCCCTGAAGCTTTCTTT. Translated, it gives CASRDTGFPEAFF.

The rearrangement joins TRBV5-1 to TRBJ2-3; 8 nucleotides align to TRBD2. Trimming took 4 bases from V and 4 from J; bases not matched to a gene: 17. Germline-derived CDR1 and CDR2 are SGHRS and YFSETQ. This CDR3 is built from 18 residues. The CDR3 sequence: CASSHLLETGGPSDTQYF. Written as DNA, the CDR3 is TGCGCCAGCAGCCATCTCCTGGAGACGGGGGGGCCTTCAGATACGCAGTATTTT.

This clone has more than one count but fewer than ten. CDR3 sequence (DNA): TGTGCCAGCAGTCCAGGGGGCGCGAACACTGAAGCTTTCTTT. It yields the protein CASSPGGANTEAFF. This chain uses TRBV25-1 with TRBJ1-1; 8 bases line up with TRBD1. The V and J ends lost 5 bases and 1 base, in that order; junction bases with no gene match: 3. This CDR3 comprises 14 residues. CDR1 and CDR2 (germline): MGHDK, SYGVNS.

The chain combines TRBV4-2 with TRBJ2-7, with TRBD2 identical over 7 bases. Germline V gene sequence: CDR1 LGHNA, CDR2 YNFKEQ. V lost 0 bases and J lost 5; bases outside the gene matches: 10. This CDR3 is 16 amino acids long. The CDR3 coding sequence is TGTGCCAGCAGCCAAGAGGGCCGGCGGGAGATTGACGAGCAGTACTTC. This codes for CASSQEGRREIDEQYF.